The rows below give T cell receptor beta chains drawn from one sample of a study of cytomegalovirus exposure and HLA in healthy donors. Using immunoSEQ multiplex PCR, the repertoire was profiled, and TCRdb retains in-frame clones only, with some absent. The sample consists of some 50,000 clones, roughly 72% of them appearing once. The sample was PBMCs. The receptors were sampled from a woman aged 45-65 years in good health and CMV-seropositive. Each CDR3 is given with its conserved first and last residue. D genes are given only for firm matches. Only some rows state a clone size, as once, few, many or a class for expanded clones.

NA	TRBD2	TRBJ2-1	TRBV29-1	CSVVSGGAWDEQFF	TGCAGCGTTGTGAGCGGGGGGGCCTGGGATGAGCAGTTCTTC
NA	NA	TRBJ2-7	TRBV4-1	CASSQEGGTRGYEQYF	TGCGCCAGCAGCCAAGAAGGTGGGACCAGGGGCTACGAGCAGTACTTC
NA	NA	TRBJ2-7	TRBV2	CASSLRVPSDEQYF	TGTGCCAGCAGCCTCAGGGTACCGAGCGACGAGCAGTACTTC
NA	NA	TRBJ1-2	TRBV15	CATSRDPQQGHYGYTF	TGTGCCACCAGCAGAGATCCCCAGCAGGGCCATTATGGCTACACCTTC
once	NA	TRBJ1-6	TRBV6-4	CASSRGVPLHF	TGTGCCAGCAGTCGGGGAGTACCCCTCCACTTT
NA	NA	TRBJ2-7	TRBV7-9	CASSLGDYEQYF	TGTGCCAGCAGCTTAGGCGACTACGAGCAGTACTTC
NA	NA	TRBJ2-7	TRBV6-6	CASSLRDFPYEQYF	TGTGCCAGCAGTCTCCGGGACTTCCCCTACGAGCAGTACTTC
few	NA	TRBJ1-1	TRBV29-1	CSVVRQLGGVVSKAFF	TGCAGCGTTGTCAGGCAATTAGGAGGTGTTGTATCTAAAGCTTTCTTT
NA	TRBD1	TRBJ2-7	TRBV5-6	CASSQGQGLNEQYF	TGTGCCAGCAGCCAGGGACAGGGATTAAACGAGCAGTACTTC
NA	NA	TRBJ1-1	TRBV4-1	CASSQQGTGTEAFF	TGCGCCAGCAGCCAACAGGGGACCGGCACTGAAGCTTTCTTT
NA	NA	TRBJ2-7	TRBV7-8	CASSHEGAEQYF	TGTGCCAGCAGCCATGAGGGAGCGGAGCAGTACTTC
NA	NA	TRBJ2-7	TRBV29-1	CSAGGQSYEQYF	TGCAGCGCCGGGGGACAGAGCTACGAGCAGTACTTC
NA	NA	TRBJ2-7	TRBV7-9	CASSLSDEQYF	TGTGCCAGCAGCTTGAGCGACGAGCAGTACTTC
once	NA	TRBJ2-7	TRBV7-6	CASSSTGGSEQYF	TGTGCCAGCAGCTCCACTGGGGGGAGCGAGCAGTACTTC
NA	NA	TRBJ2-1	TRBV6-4	CASSLTEAHNEQFF	TGTGCCAGCAGTCTGACAGAGGCACACAATGAGCAGTTCTTC
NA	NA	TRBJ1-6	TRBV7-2	CASSLGTGSVKNSPLHF	TGTGCCAGCAGCTTAGGAACAGGATCGGTTAAAAATTCACCCCTCCACTTT
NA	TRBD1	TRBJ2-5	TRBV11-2	CASSSWTGSAETQYF	TGTGCCAGCAGCTCCTGGACAGGGTCGGCGGAGACCCAGTACTTC
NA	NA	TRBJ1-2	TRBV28	CASSSPRGQRGYTF	TGTGCCAGCAGTTCCCCGAGAGGCCAACGAGGCTACACCTTC
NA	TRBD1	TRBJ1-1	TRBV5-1	CASSLNRGNTEAFF	TGCGCCAGCAGCTTGAACAGGGGGAACACTGAAGCTTTCTTT
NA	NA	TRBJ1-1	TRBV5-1	CASSFSRVGLNTEAFF	TGCGCCAGCAGCTTTTCGCGGGTAGGTCTGAACACTGAAGCTTTCTTT
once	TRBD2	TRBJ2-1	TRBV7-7	CASSANRGGRNNEQFF	TGTGCCAGCAGCGCGAATCGGGGGGGCCGAAACAATGAGCAGTTCTTC
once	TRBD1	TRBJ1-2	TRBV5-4	CASSLTGGTYGYTF	TGTGCCAGCAGCTTGACAGGGGGCACTTATGGCTACACCTTC
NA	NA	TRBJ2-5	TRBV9	CASSPGTLQQETQYF	TGTGCCAGCAGCCCGGGGACACTACAGCAAGAGACCCAGTACTTC
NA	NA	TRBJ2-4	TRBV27	CASRKLHGAKNIQYF	TGTGCCAGCAGGAAACTACATGGAGCCAAAAACATTCAGTACTTC
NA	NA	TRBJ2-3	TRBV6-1	CASPQAGLAADTQYF	TGTGCCAGCCCCCAGGCGGGCCTGGCAGCTGATACGCAGTATTTT
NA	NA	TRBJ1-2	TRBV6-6	CASSRGGSYGYTF	TGTGCCAGCAGCCGCGGCGGAAGCTATGGCTACACCTTC
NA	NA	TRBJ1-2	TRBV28	CASRRDRNYGYTF	TGTGCCAGCAGGCGGGATCGTAACTATGGCTACACCTTC
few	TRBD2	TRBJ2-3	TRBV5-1	CASSSGGSDTQYF	TGCGCCAGCAGCTCGGGGGGATCAGATACGCAGTATTTT
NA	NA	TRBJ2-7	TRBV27	CASSYAGNREQYF	TGTGCCAGCAGTTATGCAGGGAACCGTGAGCAGTACTTC
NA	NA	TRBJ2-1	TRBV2	CASRDSRLVGYEQFF	TGTGCCAGCAGGGACTCAAGACTAGTGGGTTATGAGCAGTTCTTC